What follows describes a single T cell receptor beta chain. The CDR3 is made up of 15 amino acids. Losses at the gene ends were 3 bases for V and 1 base for J; bases not matched to a gene: 4. Germline V CDR1 and CDR2: SGHRS, YFSETQ. This PCR relied on a set of 60 Vbeta primers and 13 Jbeta primers. Methods used by the authors: Unique TCR beta chains totaled 80 million to 100 million in a later count, with roughly 12 million of them shared. Assay used: immunoSEQ multiplex PCR; TCRdb lists only in-frame clones, some missing. From that table come the V and J calls and clone size; the DNA was used to work out D and trimming. The repertoire holds 130,000 to 150,000 clones, approximately 79% seen once, with more than 3.5% in the top ten. This sample stems from a study of cytomegalovirus exposure and HLA in healthy donors.

This TCR derives from a man younger than 35 in good health and CMV-seropositive. The rearrangement joins TRBV5-1 to TRBJ2-7, with 10 bases fitting TRBD1. The material sequenced was PBMCs. The CDR3 DNA reads as TGCGCCAGCAGCTGGGGACAGGGGATATCCTACGAGCAGTACTTC. Protein sequence: CASSWGQGISYEQYF.